The 5 T cell receptor beta chains below come from one sample, sequenced in a study of spatial heterogeneity in lung cancer. Described time point: sample taken at primary tumor resection. MiXCR, run by TCRdb on the 5' RACE reads, gives a single entry per CDR3 protein. The sample lists 35,000 to 55,000 distinct CDR3 sequences, around 13% occurring once. Sequencing was performed on PBMCs, taken at surgery. The source is a male donor with early-stage non-small cell lung cancer.

This clonotype was seen many times. CDR3 in amino acids: CSARRGQARDEQFF. The DNA for the CDR3 is TGCAGTGCCCGAAGGGGTCAGGCAAGGGATGAGCAGTTCTTC. The chain is built from TRBV20-1 and TRBJ2-1; D is perhaps TRBD1 (5 bases). CDR1 DFQATT and CDR2 SNEGSKA come from the germline V gene (reference sequence). V dropped 6 bases and J dropped 8 bases, with 20 bases sitting between them. CDR3 length equals 14 residues.

This clonotype was seen a single time. The chain joins TRBV28 to TRBJ2-5; the D call may be TRBD1 or TRBD2 (6 bases each). The V gene's germline CDR1 is MDHEN and CDR2 SYDVKM. This CDR3 spans 15 amino acids. Trimming removed 7 bases from V and 1 base from J, with 16 bases in between. The CDR3 DNA is TGTGCCAGCACGACGAGGGGGGTAACCCAAGAGACCCAGTACTTC. Translating gives CASTTRGVTQETQYF.

This clonotype has a count of ten or more. V is TRBV9 and J is TRBJ2-5; perhaps TRBD1 as D (5 bases). CDR3 size: 15 residues. The V end lost 1 base, the J end lost 1 base, and 11 bases lay between the germline ends. CDR1 is SGDLS, CDR2 YYNGEE, per germline. The CDR3 region has the DNA TGTGCCAGCAGCGTATTGGGGCTGATCCAAGAGACCCAGTACTTC. Translation: CASSVLGLIQETQYF. The full variable domain, completed using reference TRBV9 and TRBJ2-5, is DSGVTQTPKHLITATGQRVTLRCSPRSGDLSVYWYQQSLDQGLQFLIQYYNGEERAKGNILERFSAQQFPDLHSELNLSSLELGDSALYFCASSVLGLIQETQYFGPGTRLLVL.

This clonotype came up a few times. The gene calls are TRBV7-2 and TRBJ1-4; TRBD1 might be the D (5 bases). Per the germline V gene, CDR1 is SGHTA and CDR2 is FQGNSA. V was trimmed by 1 base and J by 8 bases, leaving 11 bases between them. The CDR3 is made up of 14 amino acids. Here the CDR3 reads CASSLGGWDEKLFF. The CDR3 bases are TGTGCCAGCAGCTTAGGGGGATGGGACGAAAAACTGTTTTTT.

The V and J genes are TRBV5-1 and TRBJ2-5, with D possibly being TRBD1 (5 bases). V lost 2 bases, J lost 3 bases, and 8 bases lay in between. Germline assignment: CDR1 SGHRS and CDR2 YFSETQ. This CDR3 is built from 13 residues. The CDR3, as DNA: TGCGCCAGCAGCTTACAGGAGAAAGAGACCCAGTACTTC. It encodes CASSLQEKETQYF.